The present TCR beta chain was sequenced within a study of blood T cell repertoires in COVID-19. Overall study: Both acute and convalescent COVID-19 samples were obtained from the United States, Italy and Spain.

Between the trimmed V and J ends, which lost 6 bases and 8 bases, there was a span of 16 bases. Germline CDR1 LGHDT, CDR2 YNNKEL (reference sequence). This CDR3 spans 13 amino acids. Methods used by the authors: Amplification with reference gene primers provided the estimates of nucleated cell counts. Generated by immunoSEQ multiplex PCR, the TCRdb table keeps only in-frame clones and is missing some. V and J calls and clone size are given by that table; D and trimming were obtained from the DNA. This table has 150,000 to 190,000 clones, 76% appearing once. The sequenced sample was peripheral blood. The J gene is TRBJ1-2, the V gene TRBV3-1 (or the pseudogene TRBV3-2); possibly TRBD1 for D (5 bases). The clonotype originates from a woman of 80 years or more with acute or convalescent COVID-19. CDR3 protein: CASRTSGYQGYTF. CDR3 bases: TGTGCCAGCAGAACATCAGGGTATCAAGGCTACACCTTC.